What follows are 29 T cell receptor beta chains derived from one specimen sequenced in a study of cytomegalovirus exposure and HLA in healthy donors. In the PCR, 60 Vbeta and 13 Jbeta primers were used. Sequencing used immunoSEQ multiplex PCR; TCRdb keeps in-frame clones, though not all of them. The table shows about 170,000 clones, with approximately 78% occurring only once. The sample taken for sequencing was PBMCs. The receptors here all came from a woman aged 18-35 years in good health and CMV-seronegative.

The chain joins TRBV19 to TRBJ1-1, with 8 bases that match TRBD1. This CDR3 has 17 residues. Germline V gene data show CDR1 as LNHDA and CDR2 as SQIVND (reference sequence). J was trimmed by 3 bases and V by 3 bases; bases with no gene match: 12. The CDR3 DNA is TGTGCCAGTAGTATTATTAGGGCAGGGGGCAAGTACACTGAAGCTTTCTTT. Its protein product is CASSIIRAGGKYTEAFF. Combining the CDR3 with reference TRBV19 and TRBJ1-1 gives the whole variable domain DGGITQSPKYLFRKEGQNVTLSCEQNLNHDAMYWYRQDPGQGLRLIYYSQIVNDFQKGDIAEGYSVSREKKESFPLTVTSAQKNPTAFYLCASSIIRAGGKYTEAFFGQGTRLTVV.

The genes are TRBV9 and TRBJ2-1; TRBD1 is a possible D gene (7 bases). CDR1 is SGDLS, CDR2 YYNGEE, per germline. The ends were cut back, 0 bases at V and 9 bases at J, with 16 bases in the middle. The CDR3 consists of 15 residues. The CDR3, as DNA: TGTGCCAGCAGCGTAGGCGGGAAGGGGGCGAGTGAGCAGTTCTTC. The encoded protein is CASSVGGKGASEQFF. The full variable domain, rest sourced from reference TRBV9 and TRBJ2-1, is DSGVTQTPKHLITATGQRVTLRCSPRSGDLSVYWYQQSLDQGLQFLIQYYNGEERAKGNILERFSAQQFPDLHSELNLSSLELGDSALYFCASSVGGKGASEQFFGPGTRLTVL.

V and J are TRBV27 and TRBJ1-1, with a weak D call TRBD1 (6 bases). The CDR3 runs to 14 residues. Between the trimmed V and J ends, which lost 6 bases and 5 bases, there was a span of 16 bases. Per the germline V gene, CDR1 is MNHEY and CDR2 is SMNVEV (reference sequence). CDR3 sequence: CASRLTGWGTEAFF. CDR3 DNA: TGTGCCAGCAGACTTACAGGGTGGGGTACTGAAGCTTTCTTT.

The chain recombines TRBV4-2 with TRBJ2-3; no definite D call. Germline V CDR1 and CDR2: LGHNA, YNFKEQ. There are 12 residues in the CDR3. Deletions cut 1 base from V and 5 bases from J, with 4 bases between. Here the CDR3 reads CASSQVGDTQYF. In DNA, the CDR3 is TGTGCCAGCAGCCAAGTCGGAGATACGCAGTATTTT.

The chain carries TRBV4-2 and TRBJ2-3; the D is unclear. Germline CDR1 LGHNA, CDR2 YNFKEQ. V was clipped by 4 bases and J by 0 bases, with 26 bases between them. This CDR3 spans 20 amino acids. This chain's CDR3 is CASSPNGYWLSASSTDTQYF. The CDR3 DNA reads as TGTGCCAGCAGCCCTAACGGGTATTGGCTAAGCGCTTCTAGCACAGATACGCAGTATTTT.

The chain is built from TRBV18 and TRBJ1-4, with D hard to call. CDR3 size: 15 residues. V lost 6 bases to trimming and J lost 8 bases, with 19 bases between them. Per the germline V gene, CDR1 is KGHSH and CDR2 is LQKENI. The CDR3 sequence is CASSRGSPAREKLFF. Here the CDR3 DNA reads TGTGCCAGCTCCCGAGGGTCTCCCGCCCGCGAAAAACTGTTTTTT.

This sequence joins TRBV15 and TRBJ2-3; 7 nucleotides agree with TRBD2. With V trimmed by 2 bases and J by 1 base, 12 bases remained unmatched. Germline values: CDR1 LNHNV, CDR2 YYDKDF (reference sequence). This CDR3 comprises 18 residues. In DNA, the CDR3 is TGTGCCACCAGCAGATCCCGCAAGACTAGCTCACGCACAGATACGCAGTATTTT. The encoded protein is CATSRSRKTSSRTDTQYF.

J is TRBJ2-1 and V is TRBV2; possible D gene TRBD2, 5 bases. The CDR3 is 15 residues long. V was clipped by 3 bases and J by 0 bases, with 9 bases between them. CDR1 and CDR2 from the germline V gene are SNHLY and FYNNEI. CDR3 sequence: CASSDTRSSYNEQFF. The CDR3 DNA reads as TGTGCCAGCAGTGATACTAGGAGCTCCTACAATGAGCAGTTCTTC.

This chain joins TRBV27 and TRBJ2-1; 16 nucleotides match TRBD2. Germline V CDR1 and CDR2: MNHEY, SMNVEV (reference sequence). Trimming cost V 3 bases and J 5 bases; bases outside gene matches: 4. The CDR3 extends over 17 amino acids. In DNA form, the CDR3 reads TGTGCCAGCAGTTTGGGACTAGCGGGGGGGATTGACAATGAGCAGTTCTTC. This codes for CASSLGLAGGIDNEQFF.

The chain employs TRBV5-5 and TRBJ1-2; D is unresolved. With 0 bases removed from V and 4 bases from J, the gap between germline ends came to 19 bases. Germline V gives CDR1 SGHKS, CDR2 YYEKEE (reference sequence). The CDR3 totals 17 residues. CDR3 sequence: CASSLDLTDEIFYGYTF. The CDR3 coding sequence is TGTGCCAGCAGCTTGGATTTAACAGACGAAATTTTCTATGGCTACACCTTC.

With regard to this clone: One junction end does not reproduce the germline sequence, and a read error may be involved. The chain uses TRBV19 and TRBJ1-1, with D possibly being TRBD1 (5 bases). The length of the CDR3 is 13 residues. Germline CDR1 and CDR2: LNHDA and SQIVND (reference sequence). The CDR3 DNA reads TGTGCCAGTTCGGGGGGGTTGAATACTGAAGCTTTCTTT. Protein sequence: CASSGGLNTEAFF.

The rearrangement links TRBV11-3 to TRBJ2-3; 11 bases line up with TRBD2. Germline V gene lookup returns CDR1 SGHNT and CDR2 YENEEA. After removal of 1 base from V and 2 bases from J, the junction contained 5 bases not matched to a gene. CDR3 length: 17 amino acids. The CDR3 sequence is CASSLAGTSGLTDTQYF. CDR3 coding DNA: TGTGCCAGCAGCTTAGCCGGGACTAGCGGACTCACAGATACGCAGTATTTT.

The V gene is TRBV4-1, the J gene TRBJ2-5, with 8 bases aligning to TRBD2. CDR1 and CDR2 (germline): MGHRA, YSYEKL. This CDR3 region has 15 residues. The V segment lost 3 bases and the J segment 5 bases; nucleotides outside the gene matches: 8. This chain's CDR3 is CASSQTGGERETQYF. The CDR3 DNA sequence: TGCGCCAGCAGCCAGACGGGAGGGGAGAGGGAGACCCAGTACTTC.

The chain uses TRBV5-1 and TRBJ1-3, with 7 bases identical to TRBD1. The V segment lost 4 bases and the J segment 0 bases; nucleotides outside the gene matches: 10. CDR1 SGHRS and CDR2 YFSETQ come from the germline V gene. The CDR3 is 17 amino acids. The chain's CDR3 is CASSPKGQDLSGNTIYF. The CDR3 nucleotides are TGCGCCAGCAGCCCCAAAGGACAGGACCTCTCTGGAAACACCATATATTTT. Full variable domain (missing parts from reference TRBV5-1 and TRBJ1-3): KAGVTQTPRYLIKTRGQQVTLSCSPISGHRSVSWYQQTPGQGLQFLFEYFSETQRNKGNFPGRFSGRQFSNSRSEMNVSTLELGDSALYLCASSPKGQDLSGNTIYFGEGSWLTVV.

The CDR3 DNA sequence: TGTGCCAGCTCACCAAGTAACAGGGGCGATGAGCAGTTCTTC. Translated, it gives CASSPSNRGDEQFF. The rearrangement joins TRBV18 to TRBJ2-1; TRBD1 matches 7 bases. Germline V gives CDR1 KGHSH, CDR2 LQKENI. This CDR3 contains 14 residues. After removal of 2 bases from V and 8 bases from J, the junction contained 6 bases not matched to a gene.

J is TRBJ2-1 and V is TRBV27; D is possibly TRBD2 (6 bases). V was shortened by 6 bases and J by 6 bases, with 18 bases between the two germline ends. Germline lookup yields CDR1 MNHEY and CDR2 SMNVEV (reference sequence). The CDR3 runs 15 residues. The CDR3 DNA reads as TGTGCCAGCAGCCTAGGGCTAGCGCGGCCCAATGAGCAGTTCTTC. Encoded protein: CASSLGLARPNEQFF.

V and J are TRBV4-1 and TRBJ2-7; the D gene is possibly TRBD2 (6 bases). The CDR3 length is 15 residues. The germline V and J ends were trimmed by 0 bases and 0 bases, with 9 bases remaining between them. The germline gives CDR1 MGHRA, CDR2 YSYEKL. CDR3 region: CASSQDWDSSYEQYF. The CDR3 DNA sequence: TGCGCCAGCAGCCAAGATTGGGACTCCTCCTACGAGCAGTACTTC.

The gene calls are TRBV13 and TRBJ2-3; 10 nucleotides agree with TRBD2. The V gene's germline CDR1 is PRHDT and CDR2 FYEKMQ (reference sequence). V was clipped by 5 bases and J by 2 bases; unmatched bases: 10. CDR3 length equals 17 residues. CDR3 sequence (DNA): TGTGCCAGCAGCATGTCGGGACTAGCGAAAACCACAGATACGCAGTATTTT. It yields the protein CASSMSGLAKTTDTQYF.

This clone showed up just a few times. The rearrangement links TRBV6-1 to TRBJ2-1; 7 bases fit TRBD2. CDR3 size: 15 residues. The germline CDR1 and CDR2 sequences are MNHNS and SASEGT. The V and J ends lost 6 bases and 6 bases, in that order; junction bases with no gene match: 11. CDR3 in amino acids: CASSAGLEGFNEQFF. CDR3 nucleotides: TGTGCCAGCAGCGCCGGACTAGAAGGTTTCAATGAGCAGTTCTTC.

The rearrangement links TRBV7-9 to TRBJ2-7; 7 bases align to TRBD2. The CDR3 spans 16 residues. J gave up 2 bases and V 5 bases, and 12 bases lay outside the gene matches. Germline V gives CDR1 SEHNR, CDR2 FQNEAQ (reference sequence). The CDR3 spells CASSAATSPNPYEQYF. In DNA, the CDR3 is TGTGCCAGCAGCGCCGCGACTAGCCCCAACCCCTACGAGCAGTACTTC.

This chain connects TRBV28 to TRBJ1-1, with 9 bases lining up with TRBD1. The germline V gene encodes CDR1 MDHEN and CDR2 SYDVKM. J gave up 2 bases and V 8 bases, and 6 bases lay outside the gene matches. The CDR3 has 14 residues. The CDR3 DNA is TGTGCCAGCGACGGGACAGGGATTAACACTGAAGCTTTCTTT. Amino acid sequence: CASDGTGINTEAFF.

Remarks on this clone: Other nucleotide sequences in the sample specify the same CDR3. The chain joins TRBV19 to TRBJ1-5, with D maybe TRBD1 (5 bases). V was pared by 3 bases and J by 2 bases, with 5 bases between. The CDR3 runs to 13 residues. Germline CDR1 is LNHDA and CDR2 is SQIVND (reference sequence). In DNA form, the CDR3 reads TGTGCCAGTAGTATCAGGGGCAATCAGCCCCAGCATTTT. Translated, it gives CASSIRGNQPQHF.

The CDR3 reads CASSKALNTSGRDSYEQYF. For the CDR3, the DNA is TGTGCCAGCAGCAAAGCCCTAAATACTAGCGGGAGGGACTCCTACGAGCAGTACTTC. The chain uses TRBV21-1 and TRBJ2-7; the table's D call of TRBD2 was not tested on the DNA. TRBV21-1 is a documented pseudogene. This CDR3 has 19 amino acids.

In this sample, this clone turned up a few times. The J gene is TRBJ1-2, the V gene TRBV7-8; D is uncertain. Trimming took 5 bases from V and 8 from J, leaving 21 bases between them. Germline CDR1 and CDR2: SGHVS and FQNEAQ. CDR3 length: 15 amino acids. CDR3 amino acids: CASSPKRLEASGYTF. DNA of the CDR3: TGTGCCAGCAGCCCGAAAAGATTGGAGGCGAGCGGCTACACCTTC.

This chain connects TRBV10-3 to TRBJ1-1; perhaps TRBD1 as D (5 bases). Germline lookup yields CDR1 ENHRY and CDR2 SYGVKD. V gave up 0 bases and J gave up 11 bases, with 19 bases separating them. The CDR3 contains 15 residues. The chain's CDR3 is CAISESTQGQDGAFF. The CDR3 DNA sequence: TGTGCCATCAGTGAGTCTACCCAGGGCCAGGATGGGGCTTTCTTT.

The V and J genes are TRBV6-1 and TRBJ2-7, with D maybe TRBD1 (6 bases). CDR3 length equals 13 residues. The V end was cut by 7 bases, the J end by 2 bases, with 12 bases between. The germline V gene has CDR1 MNHNS and CDR2 SASEGT. Written as DNA, the CDR3 is TGTGCCAGCACTACAGGGATAGCCTACGAGCAGTACTTC. Amino acids: CASTTGIAYEQYF.

The chain uses TRBV10-3 and TRBJ1-2; D call uncertain. V was clipped by 0 bases and J by 11 bases, with 13 bases between them. This CDR3 has 13 amino acids. The germline V gene encodes CDR1 ENHRY and CDR2 SYGVKD. In DNA, the CDR3 is TGTGCCATCAGTGAGTCGGAAGGACTCTCATACACCTTC. Translating gives CAISESEGLSYTF.

The chain has TRBV27 and TRBJ1-1; D is undetermined. The CDR3 runs to 13 residues. Germline V CDR1 and CDR2: MNHEY, SMNVEV (reference sequence). V was shortened by 6 bases and J by 4 bases, with 12 bases between the two germline ends. CDR3 DNA: TGTGCCAGCAGGTTGGGAGGGAGCACTGAAGCTTTCTTT. This sequence encodes CASRLGGSTEAFF.

A few counts support this clone. The genes are TRBV4-1 and TRBJ2-3; TRBD1 is a possible D gene (5 bases). The CDR3 sequence is 15 residues long. V lost 1 base and J 1 base, leaving 9 bases between the germline ends. CDR1 is MGHRA and CDR2 is YSYEKL in the germline V gene. This CDR3 reads CASSQVGVRTDTQYF. The CDR3 DNA reads TGCGCCAGCAGCCAAGTAGGGGTTCGCACAGATACGCAGTATTTT.